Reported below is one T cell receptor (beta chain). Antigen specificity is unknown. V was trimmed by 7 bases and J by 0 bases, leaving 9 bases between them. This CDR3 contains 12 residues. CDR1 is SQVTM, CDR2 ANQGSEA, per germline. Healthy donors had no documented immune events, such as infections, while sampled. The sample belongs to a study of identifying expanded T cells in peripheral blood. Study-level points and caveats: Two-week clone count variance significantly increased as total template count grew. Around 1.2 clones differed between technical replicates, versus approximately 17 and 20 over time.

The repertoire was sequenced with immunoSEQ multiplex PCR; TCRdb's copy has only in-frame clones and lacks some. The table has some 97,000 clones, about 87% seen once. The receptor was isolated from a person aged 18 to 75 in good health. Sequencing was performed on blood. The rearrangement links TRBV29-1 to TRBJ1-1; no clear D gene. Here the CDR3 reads CSGLIMNTEAFF. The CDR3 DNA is TGCAGCGGTCTAATTATGAACACTGAAGCTTTCTTT.